The 17 T cell receptor beta chains presented below share a single source sample, sequenced in a study of post-analysis software for immune sequencing data. Regarding the study as a whole: TRBV5-6, TRBV5-1 and TRBV20-1 were among roughly five TRBV segments more frequent in patients than controls.

Tagging with unique molecular identifiers was a feature of the TCR beta cDNA libraries. TCRdb processed the PCR reads anew with MiXCR; each CDR3 protein has one entry. The table records about 180,000 distinct CDR3 sequences, about 32% of them present only once. Their target antigens are unknown. The material sequenced was blood. The receptor set was obtained from a girl aged 10 to 17 with multiple sclerosis.

Of note for this clonotype: A much bigger clone sits one base away, suggesting this may be a read error. This CDR3 reads CASSRPSGGHNEQYF. The CDR3 DNA sequence: TGTGCCAGCAGCCGCCCTAGCGGGGGACACAATGAGCAGTACTTC. The chain is built from TRBV7-9 and TRBJ2-7, with 10 bases aligning to TRBD2. The CDR3 has 15 residues. CDR1 is SEHNR, CDR2 FQNEAQ, per germline (reference sequence). Trimming cost V 5 bases and J 7 bases; bases outside gene matches: 11.

This clonotype was observed many times. V is TRBV2 and J is TRBJ2-3, with TRBD2 matching over 9 bases. The CDR3 covers 15 residues. Germline V gene data show CDR1 as SNHLY and CDR2 as FYNNEI. V lost 8 bases, J lost 5 bases, and 11 bases stayed unmatched. CDR3 sequence: CASRRPSGNLDTQYF. CDR3 DNA sequence: TGTGCCAGCCGTCGACCTAGCGGGAATTTAGATACGCAGTATTTT.

This clonotype was observed many times. This sequence joins TRBV20-1 and TRBJ2-7; D gene ambiguous. The CDR3 is made up of 14 amino acids. Germline V CDR1 and CDR2: DFQATT, SNEGSKA (reference sequence). V lost 4 bases and J 2 bases, leaving 15 bases between the germline ends. The CDR3 DNA follows: TGCAGTGCTAACATAAAAGGCAGGACCTACGAGCAGTACTTC. Translated: CSANIKGRTYEQYF.

This clonotype was counted ten times or more. The gene calls are TRBV5-1 and TRBJ2-1; D gene unclear. Germline values: CDR1 SGHRS, CDR2 YFSETQ. Trimming cost V 0 bases and J 10 bases, with 8 bases left between them. The CDR3 runs to 12 residues. In DNA form, the CDR3 reads TGCGCCAGCAGCTTGGAGGCCTTCGAGCAGTTCTTC. This gives the protein CASSLEAFEQFF.

This clonotype was counted between two and nine times. The chain combines TRBV12-3 or TRBV12-4 with TRBJ2-5; 9 bases match TRBD2. J gave up 0 bases and V 4 bases, and 6 bases lay outside the gene matches. This CDR3 is built from 16 residues. CDR3 amino acids: CASSSSSGINQETQYF. The CDR3 region has the DNA TGTGCCAGCAGTTCTTCTAGCGGGATAAACCAAGAGACCCAGTACTTC.

In the case of this clonotype: An end of the junction differs from the germline gene, which may be a read error. The genes are TRBV29-1 and TRBJ2-1; 14 nucleotides match TRBD2. This CDR3 has 16 amino acids. Germline-derived CDR1 and CDR2 are SQVTM and ANQGSEA. For the CDR3, the DNA is TGCAGCGTTGCGGGACTAGCGGGAGTAGTGGGCAATGAGCGGTCCTTC. It encodes CSVAGLAGVVGNERSF.

The chain couples TRBV7-9 to TRBJ2-5, with 11 bases that match TRBD2. The trim removed 2 bases at V and 11 bases at J, leaving 10 bases unmatched. CDR3 size: 15 residues. The V gene's germline CDR1 is SEHNR and CDR2 FQNEAQ (reference sequence). The CDR3 spells CASSLSLAGVDEQYF. For the CDR3, the DNA is TGTGCCAGCAGCTTATCACTAGCGGGAGTAGATGAGCAGTACTTC.

The chain carries TRBV28 and TRBJ2-7; 7 nucleotides agree with TRBD1. CDR1 and CDR2 from the germline V gene are MDHEN and SYDVKM. The CDR3 runs 13 residues. J was trimmed by 4 bases and V by 9 bases; bases with no gene match: 9. The CDR3 reads CASTPGQRYEQYF. The CDR3 DNA reads as TGTGCCAGTACTCCGGGACAGAGATACGAGCAGTACTTC.

About this clonotype: A single base separates this from a much larger clone, so it may be a read error. The V and J genes are TRBV12-3 or TRBV12-4 and TRBJ2-3; D may be TRBD1 or TRBD2 (5 bases each). The CDR3 has 15 amino acids. The CDR3 bases are TGTGCCAGCAGTTTAGGAGGTCGGGGCACAGATGCGCAGTATTTT. Protein: CASSLGGRGTDAQYF.

This clonotype was seen more than once but under ten times. The chain combines TRBV12-3 or TRBV12-4 with TRBJ2-6; no reliable D call. Trimming removed 10 bases from V and 0 bases from J, with 7 bases in between. This CDR3 has 13 amino acids. The CDR3 DNA is TGTGCCACCGCGTACTCTGGGGCCAACGTCCTGACTTTC. Translation: CATAYSGANVLTF.

The rearrangement links TRBV10-3 to TRBJ1-1; D may be TRBD1 (5 bases). CDR3 length: 14 residues. In germline, CDR1 is ENHRY, CDR2 SYGVKD. V lost 11 bases and J 2 bases, leaving 18 bases between the germline ends. The CDR3 DNA reads TGTGCCTCGAAACAGGTGGAGGAAAACACTGAAGCTTTCTTT. Translated: CASKQVEENTEAFF.

This clonotype appeared a few times. The chain has TRBV20-1 and TRBJ2-3; 13 bases map to TRBD2. V dropped 5 bases and J dropped 4; count of bases not matched to a gene: 9. CDR1 DFQATT and CDR2 SNEGSKA come from the germline V gene (reference sequence). The CDR3 totals 16 residues. The CDR3 region has the DNA TGCAGTGCTCGAGGGACTAGCGGGATAAGCTCAGATACGCAGTATTTT. This gives the protein CSARGTSGISSDTQYF.

This clonotype was recorded at least ten times. The chain has TRBV27 and TRBJ2-3, with no clear D. Trimming took off 4 bases at V and 11 bases at J, with 16 bases between the two ends. The CDR3 extends over 13 amino acids. Looked up from germline, CDR1 is MNHEY and CDR2 is SMNVEV (reference sequence). CDR3 in DNA: TGTGCCAGCAGTTCTCTAGGGAATTCTGGGCAGTATTTT. This translates into CASSSLGNSGQYF.

A remark on this clonotype: Sequence at one end of the junction differs from germline and may be a read error. The chain joins TRBV5-6 to TRBJ2-4; 9 positions match TRBD1. Looked up from germline, CDR1 is SGHDT and CDR2 is YYEEEE. The CDR3 has 11 residues. As DNA, the CDR3 is TGTGCCAGCAGCTCTCGGGACAGGGAGATGTTC. Amino acids: CASSSRDREMF.

In its sample, this clonotype was seen many times. This chain joins TRBV11-2 and TRBJ2-1, with 8 nucleotides matching TRBD1. Germline V lookup: CDR1 SGHAT, CDR2 FQNNGV. The V and J ends lost 1 base and 6 bases, in that order; junction bases with no gene match: 5. The CDR3 totals 15 residues. The CDR3 sequence: CASSLVPGGRNEQFF. The CDR3 nucleotides are TGTGCCAGCAGCTTAGTCCCAGGGGGCCGCAATGAGCAGTTCTTC.

This clonotype has at least ten counts. The gene calls are TRBV4-1 and TRBJ2-7; D is unclear. Trimming cost V 0 bases and J 0 bases, with 9 bases left between them. The CDR3 loop spans 15 amino acids. CDR1 is MGHRA, CDR2 YSYEKL, per germline. DNA for the CDR3: TGCGCCAGCAGCCAAGATTCCGATAGCTCCTACGAGCAGTACTTC. This translates into CASSQDSDSSYEQYF.

This clonotype was seen a handful of times. This chain joins TRBV4-2 and TRBJ2-3; TRBD2 agrees at 10 bases. V lost 1 base to trimming and J lost 1 base; unmatched junction nucleotides: 8. This CDR3 is built from 18 residues. Germline CDR1 reads LGHNA; CDR2 reads YNFKEQ. In DNA form, the CDR3 reads TGTGCCAGCAGCCAAGTCCCAGCGGGAGGGTGGGGCACAGATACGCAGTATTTT. Its translation: CASSQVPAGGWGTDTQYF.